This T cell receptor (beta chain) was sequenced for a study of post-analysis software for immune sequencing data. Deletions cut 3 bases from V and 4 bases from J, with 12 bases between. The CDR3 length is 14 residues. Regarding this clonotype: Antigen: not known.

Unique molecular identifiers had been added to the TCR beta cDNA libraries. TCRdb re-called the PCR reads through MiXCR, storing one row per CDR3 protein. The table has approximately 400,000 distinct CDR3 sequences, roughly 35% seen once. Overall study findings and caveats: Elevated frequency relative to controls characterized about 5 TRBV segments in patients, TRBV5-6, TRBV5-1 and TRBV20-1 among them.

The clonotype originates from a girl aged 5-17 years with multiple sclerosis. V is TRBV12-3 or TRBV12-4 and J is TRBJ2-5; D not certain. Sequenced: blood. The CDR3 DNA reads TGTGCCAGCAGTTTTGGAGCGTGGAGAGAGACCCAGTACTTC. As protein: CASSFGAWRETQYF.